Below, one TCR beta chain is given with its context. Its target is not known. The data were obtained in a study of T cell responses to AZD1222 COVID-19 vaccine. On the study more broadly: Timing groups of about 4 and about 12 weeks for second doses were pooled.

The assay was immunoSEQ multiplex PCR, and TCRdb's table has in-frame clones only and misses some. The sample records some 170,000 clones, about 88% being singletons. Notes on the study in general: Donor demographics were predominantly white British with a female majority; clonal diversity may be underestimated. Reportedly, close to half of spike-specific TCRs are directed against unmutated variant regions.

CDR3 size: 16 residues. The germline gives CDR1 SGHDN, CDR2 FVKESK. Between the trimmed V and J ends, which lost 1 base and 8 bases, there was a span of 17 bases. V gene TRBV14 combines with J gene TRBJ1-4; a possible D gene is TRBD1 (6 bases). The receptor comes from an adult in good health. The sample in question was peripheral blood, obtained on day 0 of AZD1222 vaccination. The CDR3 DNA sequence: TGTGCCAGCAGCCAAGGGGTTCGGGGGCTTCGGGAAAAACTGTTTTTT. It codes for CASSQGVRGLREKLFF. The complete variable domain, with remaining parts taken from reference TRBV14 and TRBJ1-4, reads EAGVTQFPSHSVIEKGQTVTLRCDPISGHDNLYWYRRVMGKEIKFLLHFVKESKQDESGMPNNRFLAERTGGTYSTLKVQPAELEDSGVYFCASSQGVRGLREKLFFGSGTQLSVL.